Each of the 30 T cell receptor beta chains below was sequenced from the same sample in a study of blood T cells in healthy people across ages. The authors ran a second PCR of 7 to 11 cycles using a sample-barcoded 5' primer and a J-beta primer mix. TCRdb redid the calling of the 5' RACE reads with MiXCR, one entry per CDR3 protein. Of over 600,000 distinct CDR3 sequences in the sample, around a fifth were seen once. Sequenced material: blood. The receptors originated from a man between 70 and 80 years old in good health.

V usage is TRBV12-3 or TRBV12-4 and J usage is TRBJ1-4; 7 bases agree with TRBD1. The CDR3 has 15 amino acids. V shed 3 bases and J 8 bases; nucleotides not matched to a gene: 9. The CDR3: CASSFRQGGDEKLFF. The CDR3 nucleotides read TGTGCCAGCAGTTTCCGACAGGGTGGGGACGAAAAACTGTTTTTT.

The chain combines TRBV18 with TRBJ2-5; D tentatively fits TRBD1 or TRBD2 (5 bases each). Matching the DNA end better, TRBJ2-1 makes the J call doubtful. The germline gives CDR1 KGHSH, CDR2 LQKENI. This CDR3 has 13 amino acids. The CDR3 region is CASSPLGENEQFF. As DNA, the CDR3 is TGTGCCAGCTCACCACTGGGGGAGAATGAGCAGTTCTTC.

The rearrangement uses TRBV6-1 and TRBJ1-5; no firm D call. This CDR3 comprises 13 residues. V gave up 6 bases and J gave up 9 bases, with 15 bases separating them. The germline CDR1 and CDR2 sequences are MNHNS and SASEGT. In DNA, the CDR3 is TGTGCCAGCAGCCGAGACTTCAGTGGGCCCCAGCATTTT. Amino acids: CASSRDFSGPQHF.

There are a few counts of this clonotype. The V call is TRBV15, the J call TRBJ2-3; TRBD1 aligns across 9 bases. The CDR3 runs to 19 residues. V was pared by 9 bases and J by 2 bases, with 21 bases of the junction left unmatched. Germline CDR1 reads LNHNV; CDR2 reads YYDKDF (reference sequence). The CDR3 bases are TGTGCCACTAAATCGGGACAGGGAGGTATCGGACCCTTCACAGATACGCAGTATTTT. It yields the protein CATKSGQGGIGPFTDTQYF.

This clonotype has a handful of counts. This chain connects TRBV5-4 to TRBJ1-4; unclear D gene. Germline values: CDR1 SGHNT, CDR2 YYREEE (reference sequence). The CDR3 runs 15 residues. V was clipped by 5 bases and J by 0 bases, with 11 bases between them. The CDR3 nucleotides are TGTGCCAGCAGGGCTGACGGAGCAACTAATGAAAAACTGTTTTTT. Translation: CASRADGATNEKLFF.

This clonotype turned up a few times. This chain uses TRBV4-1 with TRBJ2-5; D is possibly TRBD1 (6 bases). CDR3 length: 14 amino acids. CDR1 and CDR2 from the germline V gene are MGHRA and YSYEKL. V was trimmed by 6 bases and J by 4 bases, leaving 15 bases between them. CDR3 amino acids: CASSWGRGRETQYF. The CDR3 DNA is TGCGCCAGCAGTTGGGGCAGGGGCAGAGAGACCCAGTACTTC.

The rearrangement links TRBV3-1 to TRBJ1-2; a weak D match, TRBD1 (5 bases). Germline CDR1 LGHDT, CDR2 YNNKEL (reference sequence). CDR3 length: 15 amino acids. V shed 1 base and J shed 5 bases, with 14 bases lying between them. The CDR3 loop reads CASSQAGDRPYGYTF. DNA for the CDR3: TGTGCCAGCAGCCAAGCGGGAGACAGACCTTATGGCTACACCTTC.

This clonotype was counted between two and nine times. The chain combines TRBV27 with TRBJ2-6, with TRBD1 matching over 11 bases. The V gene's germline CDR1 is MNHEY and CDR2 SMNVEV (reference sequence). J was trimmed by 0 bases and V by 8 bases; bases with no gene match: 12. The CDR3 totals 19 residues. In nucleotides, the CDR3 is TGTGCCAGCTCACCATTCGGACAGGGGGCCTACTCTGGGGCCAACGTCCTGACTTTC. Translating gives CASSPFGQGAYSGANVLTF.

The V and J genes are TRBV12-3 or TRBV12-4 and TRBJ1-5, with D tentatively TRBD1 (5 bases). The length of the CDR3 is 14 residues. The V end was cut by 6 bases, the J end by 5 bases, with 14 bases between. The CDR3 DNA reads as TGTGCCAGCAGCCCAGGGCCCCAAGATCAGCCCCAGCATTTT. This sequence encodes CASSPGPQDQPQHF.

The rearrangement links TRBV20-1 to TRBJ2-4; D ambiguous. V lost 1 base to trimming and J lost 5 bases, with 6 bases between them. This CDR3 is built from 12 residues. Germline loops: CDR1 DFQATT, CDR2 SNEGSKA (reference sequence). The CDR3, as DNA: TGCAGTGCTAGAGTCCAGGAAAACATTCAGTACTTC. As protein: CSARVQENIQYF.

This clonotype was found a few times. The chain couples TRBV12-3 or TRBV12-4 to TRBJ1-3; D not certain. This CDR3 has 11 amino acids. Deletions cut 6 bases from V and 7 bases from J, with 7 bases between. The DNA of the CDR3 is TGTGCCAGCAGCCAGCTTAACACCATATATTTT. It translates to CASSQLNTIYF.

V usage is TRBV12-3 or TRBV12-4 and J usage is TRBJ2-5; unclear D gene. The CDR3 spans 14 residues. V was trimmed by 3 bases and J by 4 bases, leaving 12 bases between them. The CDR3 coding sequence is TGTGCCAGCAGTTTTACCGGGCCGGGAGAGACCCAGTACTTC. Amino acids: CASSFTGPGETQYF.

This clonotype was recorded once. The chain carries TRBV6-1 and TRBJ2-1, with TRBD2 matching 8 bases. The CDR3 extends over 14 amino acids. Germline lookup yields CDR1 MNHNS and CDR2 SASEGT. The trim removed 6 bases at V and 6 bases at J, leaving 7 bases unmatched. CDR3 region: CASRQRLAINEQFF. In nucleotides, the CDR3 is TGTGCCAGCAGACAGAGACTAGCGATCAATGAGCAGTTCTTC.

CDR3 DNA sequence: TGTGCCACCAGTGAGGGGGCCGGCAGGGCCAGGTCAGATACGCAGTATTTT. Amino acids: CATSEGAGRARSDTQYF. The V call is TRBV24-1, the J call TRBJ2-3, with a possible D match to TRBD1 (6 bases). CDR3 length: 17 amino acids. CDR1 and CDR2 (germline): KGHDR, SFDVKD. Trimming took 4 bases from V and 4 from J, leaving 20 bases between them.

This clonotype was picked up a small number of times. This chain connects TRBV15 to TRBJ2-4; TRBD2 is a possible D gene (6 bases). The CDR3 length is 16 residues. The germline gives CDR1 LNHNV, CDR2 YYDKDF (reference sequence). The V gene lost 5 bases and the J gene lost 0 bases, with 14 bases spanning the gap. CDR3 sequence (DNA): TGTGCCACCAGCCTCGGGGGAGCGGTAGCCAAAAACATTCAGTACTTC. The encoded protein is CATSLGGAVAKNIQYF.

The gene calls are TRBV7-2 and TRBJ2-3, with TRBD2 matching 7 bases. The CDR3 length is 16 residues. CDR1 and CDR2 from the germline V gene are SGHTA and FQGNSA. After removal of 4 bases from V and 7 bases from J, the junction contained 14 bases not matched to a gene. The CDR3 reads CASSSYGGGLKNTQYF. The CDR3 DNA follows: TGTGCCAGCAGCTCTTATGGGGGGGGACTTAAGAATACGCAGTATTTT.

The chain employs TRBV6-5 and TRBJ1-4; the D gene is possibly TRBD1 (6 bases). CDR3 length: 14 residues. V gave up 6 bases and J gave up 7 bases, with 15 bases separating them. Germline V CDR1 and CDR2: MNHEY, SVGAGI. The DNA of the CDR3 is TGTGCCAGCAGCCCGGCGGGACACGGTGAAAAACTGTTTTTT. Translating gives CASSPAGHGEKLFF.

This chain joins TRBV24-1 and TRBJ1-5; D call uncertain. V dropped 1 base and J dropped 3 bases, with 15 bases sitting between them. Germline CDR1 and CDR2: KGHDR and SFDVKD. The CDR3 runs to 17 residues. CDR3 DNA: TGTGCCACCAGTGATTTTCAAAGAGAAACGGTCAATCAGCCCCAGCATTTT. Protein sequence: CATSDFQRETVNQPQHF.

A few counts support this clonotype. The chain recombines TRBV7-2 with TRBJ2-2; no clear D. The CDR3 is made up of 14 amino acids. Trimming cost V 5 bases and J 5 bases, with 12 bases left between them. Per germline, CDR1 SGHTA and CDR2 FQGNSA. In nucleotides, the CDR3 is TGTGCCAGCAGCCCCGGACGGTGGACCGGGGAGCTGTTTTTT. Translating gives CASSPGRWTGELFF. The full variable domain, rest sourced from reference TRBV7-2 and TRBJ2-2, is GAGVSQSPSNKVTEKGKDVELRCDPISGHTALYWYRQSLGQGLEFLIYFQGNSAPDKSGLPSDRFSAERTGGSVSTLTIQRTQQEDSAVYLCASSPGRWTGELFFGEGSRLTVL.

There are a few counts of this clonotype. The chain uses TRBV30 and TRBJ2-6; the D gene is possibly TRBD1 (6 bases). The CDR3 spans 18 residues. Germline CDR1 and CDR2: GTSNPN and SVGIG (reference sequence). V lost 2 bases, J lost 2 bases, and 19 bases lay in between. CDR3 DNA sequence: TGTGCCTGGAGTAGACCGGGACAAAAGGTACCTGGGGCCAACGTCCTGACTTTC. Translating gives CAWSRPGQKVPGANVLTF.

The rearrangement joins TRBV18 to TRBJ2-3; D gene ambiguous. The length of the CDR3 is 14 residues. Trimming pared 0 bases from V and 10 bases from J, leaving 14 bases between. Germline V gives CDR1 KGHSH, CDR2 LQKENI. The CDR3, as DNA: TGTGCCAGCTCACCACCAATGATCAGGTTTGCGCAGTATTTT. Its protein product is CASSPPMIRFAQYF.

This clonotype occurred a few times. The V gene is TRBV12-3 or TRBV12-4, the J gene TRBJ1-1; TRBD1 aligns across 8 bases. Germline trimming cut 2 bases from V and 7 bases from J; bases unmatched to any gene: 3. The CDR3 has 13 residues. The CDR3 nucleotides read TGTGCCAGCAGTTTACAGGGGGCAAGTGAAGCTTTCTTT. Protein sequence: CASSLQGASEAFF.

The rearrangement joins TRBV4-3 to TRBJ2-1; D not certain. V was trimmed by 0 bases and J by 0 bases, leaving 12 bases between them. The CDR3 extends over 17 amino acids. Germline loops: CDR1 LGHNA, CDR2 YSLEER. As DNA, the CDR3 is TGCGCCAGCAGCCAAGATTATGCGGCCAGCTCCTACAATGAGCAGTTCTTC. This gives the protein CASSQDYAASSYNEQFF.

This clonotype was seen a few times. The chain is built from TRBV6-1 and TRBJ1-4, with 9 bases identical to TRBD1. V shed 8 bases, J shed 6 bases, and the junction held 7 bases outside the gene matches. CDR3 length: 14 amino acids. The germline V gene has CDR1 MNHNS and CDR2 SASEGT. This CDR3 reads CASPRQGVDEKLFF. CDR3 nucleotides: TGTGCCAGCCCTCGACAGGGGGTAGATGAAAAACTGTTTTTT.

The rearrangement links TRBV3-1 to TRBJ1-1; no reliable D call. Trimming cost V 4 bases and J 0 bases, with 15 bases left between them. This CDR3 spans 16 amino acids. CDR1 and CDR2 (germline): LGHDT, YNNKEL (reference sequence). CDR3: CASSPTGTHMNTEAFF. The CDR3 nucleotides read TGTGCCAGCAGCCCGACCGGCACTCACATGAACACTGAAGCTTTCTTT.

This clonotype showed up many times. The rearrangement links TRBV10-3 to TRBJ2-5; 14 bases are a match to TRBD2. This CDR3 contains 14 residues. The trim removed 10 bases at V and 2 bases at J, leaving 3 bases unmatched. CDR1 is ENHRY, CDR2 SYGVKD, per germline. The CDR3 nucleotides read TGTGCCACCAGACTAGCGGGAGGGCAAGAGACCCAGTACTTC. The encoded protein is CATRLAGGQETQYF.

The rearrangement links TRBV7-9 to TRBJ1-1; 12 bases fit TRBD1. Germline values: CDR1 SEHNR, CDR2 FQNEAQ (reference sequence). V dropped 4 bases and J dropped 4; count of bases not matched to a gene: 7. The CDR3 is 16 amino acids. CDR3 in DNA: TGTGCCAGCAGCTCCGCCGGGACAGGGGGCGTCACTGAAGCTTTCTTT. This translates into CASSSAGTGGVTEAFF.

This clonotype occurred many times. The chain recombines TRBV11-2 with TRBJ2-4; 8 bases are a match to TRBD1. Germline-derived CDR1 and CDR2 are SGHAT and FQNNGV. With 5 bases clipped from V and 0 bases from J, the junction kept 9 bases outside the gene matches. The CDR3 spans 17 residues. The chain's CDR3 is CASSQLDRGLAKNIQYF. The CDR3 region has the DNA TGTGCCAGCAGCCAACTTGACAGGGGCCTAGCCAAAAACATTCAGTACTTC. Variable domain in full (rest from reference TRBV11-2 and TRBJ2-4): EAGVAQSPRYKIIEKRQSVAFWCNPISGHATLYWYQQILGQGPKLLIQFQNNGVVDDSQLPKDRFSAERLKGVDSTLKIQPAKLEDSAVYLCASSQLDRGLAKNIQYFGAGTRLSVL.

This clonotype was seen a handful of times. The rearrangement joins TRBV7-6 to TRBJ2-1; D is uncertain. The germline V gene encodes CDR1 SGHVS and CDR2 FNYEAQ. The ends were cut back, 2 bases at V and 0 bases at J, with 11 bases in the middle. This CDR3 contains 16 residues. CDR3 bases: TGTGCCAGCAGCTTATATAGCAGTAACTCCTACAATGAGCAGTTCTTC. This gives the protein CASSLYSSNSYNEQFF.

Only a few counts were recorded for this clonotype. The V call is TRBV25-1, the J call TRBJ1-4; TRBD1 might be the D (5 bases). This CDR3 has 15 amino acids. The V end was cut by 2 bases, the J end by 8 bases, with 15 bases between. CDR1 is MGHDK, CDR2 SYGVNS, per germline. CDR3 in amino acids: CASSETVLRAEKLFF. In DNA form, the CDR3 reads TGTGCCAGCAGTGAAACCGTGCTCAGGGCCGAAAAACTGTTTTTT.